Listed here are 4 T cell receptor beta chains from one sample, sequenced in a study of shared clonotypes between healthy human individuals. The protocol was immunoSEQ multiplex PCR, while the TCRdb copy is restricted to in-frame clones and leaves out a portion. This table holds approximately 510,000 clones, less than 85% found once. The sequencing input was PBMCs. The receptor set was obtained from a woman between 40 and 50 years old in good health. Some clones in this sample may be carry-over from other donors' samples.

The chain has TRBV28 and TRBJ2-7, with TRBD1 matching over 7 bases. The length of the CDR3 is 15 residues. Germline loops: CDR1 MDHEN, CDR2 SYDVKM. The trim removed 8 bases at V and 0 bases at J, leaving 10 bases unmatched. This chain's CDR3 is CASGPSGGVSYEQYF. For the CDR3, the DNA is TGTGCCAGCGGCCCCTCAGGGGGTGTCTCCTACGAGCAGTACTTC.

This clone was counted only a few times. The CDR3 spells CASSQNQPQHF. CDR3 coding DNA: TGTGCCAGCAGTCAGAATCAGCCCCAGCATTTT. The chain joins TRBV28 to TRBJ1-5; D is undetermined. The germline CDR1 and CDR2 sequences are MDHEN and SYDVKM. Trimming cost V 5 bases and J 4 bases, with 3 bases left between them. This CDR3 is built from 11 residues.

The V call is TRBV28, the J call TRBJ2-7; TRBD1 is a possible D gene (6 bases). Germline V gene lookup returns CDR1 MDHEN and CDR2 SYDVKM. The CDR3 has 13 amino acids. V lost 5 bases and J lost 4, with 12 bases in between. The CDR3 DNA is TGTGCCAGCAGTGTACAGGGTTCGTACGAGCAGTACTTC. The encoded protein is CASSVQGSYEQYF.

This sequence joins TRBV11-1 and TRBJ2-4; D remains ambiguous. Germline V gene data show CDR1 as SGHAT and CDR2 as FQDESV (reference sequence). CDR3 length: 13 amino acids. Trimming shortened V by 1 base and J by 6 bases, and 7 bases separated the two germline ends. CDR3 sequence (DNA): TGTGCCAGCAGCTTAGGTCAGCGAAACATTCAGTACTTC. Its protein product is CASSLGQRNIQYF.